This T cell receptor beta chain was obtained from a study of cytomegalovirus exposure and HLA in healthy donors. Study at large: The 110 or so validation repertoires were produced on the same platform as the 670 or so repertoires of the first cohort. This was reported in a later analysis.

Concerning this clone itself: Its antigen remains unknown.

The CDR3 loop spans 15 amino acids. The V gene lost 6 bases and the J gene lost 5 bases, with 19 bases spanning the gap. Germline V gene data show CDR1 as ENHRY and CDR2 as SYGVKD. Only in-frame clones appear in the TCRdb table, and some are missing; sequencing was by immunoSEQ multiplex PCR. The top ten clones hold 1.5% to 2% of a sample with roughly 120,000 clones, about 91% of them seen once. Notes on the study in general: In vitro work confirmed that a few CMV-associated chains recognize CMV antigens.

This TCR came from a man aged 18 to 30 in good health and CMV-seronegative. V is TRBV10-3 and J is TRBJ1-1; D perhaps matches TRBD1 (5 bases). Sequences were obtained from PBMCs. CDR3 in DNA: TGTGCCATCAGGGAAGACAGTATCCGGCAGACTGAAGCTTTCTTT. It encodes CAIREDSIRQTEAFF.